What follows describes a single T cell receptor (beta chain). The antigen it recognizes is unknown. Base qualities are not recorded, but no much larger clone differs from it by a single base. The data are from a study of T cell changes during pregnancy in multiple sclerosis (dated by TCRdb to the late 2010s). Looking at the study overall: In women with multiple sclerosis, the researchers looked at how the T cell repertoire shifted as pregnancy progressed.

Libraries were built with the immunoSEQ multiplex PCR assay. The immuneACCESS repertoire file appears here via TCRdb, limited to in-frame rearrangements. These files lack a portion of the clones; in checked studies, under half of the deficit traces to unresolved V genes, and the cause of the others is not known. Across this sample there are about 22,000 clones, with 70% to 90% seen only once. About 1% of the sample comes from the top ten. The germline ends are 18 bases apart after V is trimmed by 1 base and J by 2 bases. Inclusive of the bounding cysteine and phenylalanine, the CDR3 is 18 residues long. Only the CDR3 part of the read is kept: 54 bases, read in frame from the first base. The germline V gene gives CDR1 as MGHRA and CDR2 as YSYEKL.

The origin of this receptor is a female donor in good health, enrolled as a control in a pregnancy study. Specimen: CD4+ T cells from peripheral blood mononuclear cells, collected in the second trimester of pregnancy. The chain is made from TRBV4-1 and TRBJ2-1; the D gene cannot be resolved reliably. The CDR3 region: CASSQVDMGTTTYNEQFF. Here is the DNA: TGCGCCAGCAGCCAAGTCGACATGGGCACGACCACCTACAATGAGCAGTTCTTC.